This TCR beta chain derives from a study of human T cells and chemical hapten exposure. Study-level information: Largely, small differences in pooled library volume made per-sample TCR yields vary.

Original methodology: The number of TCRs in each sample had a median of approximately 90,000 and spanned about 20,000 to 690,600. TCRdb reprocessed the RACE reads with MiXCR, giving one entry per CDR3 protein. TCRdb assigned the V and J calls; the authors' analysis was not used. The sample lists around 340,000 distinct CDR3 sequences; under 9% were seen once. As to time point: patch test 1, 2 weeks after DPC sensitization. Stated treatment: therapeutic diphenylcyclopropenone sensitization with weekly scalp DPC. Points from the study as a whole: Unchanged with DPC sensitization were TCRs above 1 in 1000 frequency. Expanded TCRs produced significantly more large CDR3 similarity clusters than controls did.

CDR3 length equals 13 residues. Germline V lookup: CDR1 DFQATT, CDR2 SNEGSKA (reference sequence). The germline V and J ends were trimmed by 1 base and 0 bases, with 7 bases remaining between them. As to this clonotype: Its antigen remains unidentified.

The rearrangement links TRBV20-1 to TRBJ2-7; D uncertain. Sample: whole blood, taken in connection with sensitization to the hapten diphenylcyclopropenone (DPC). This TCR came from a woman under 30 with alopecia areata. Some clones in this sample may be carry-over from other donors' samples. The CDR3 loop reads CSARGTLSYEQYF. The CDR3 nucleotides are TGCAGTGCTAGAGGGACCCTCTCCTACGAGCAGTACTTC.